Below, 22 T cell receptor beta chains from the same sample are listed, as sequenced in a study of blood T cell repertoires in COVID-19. Sequencing was performed with immunoSEQ multiplex PCR; in TCRdb, only in-frame clones are kept and a portion is missing. This sample has more than 85,000 clones, with about 91% found just once. Sample: peripheral blood. These receptors all come from a young man with acute or convalescent COVID-19.

The gene calls are TRBV29-1 and TRBJ2-2; possible D gene TRBD1, 6 bases. V lost 7 bases, J lost 7 bases, and 10 bases lay in between. CDR3 length: 11 amino acids. Germline CDR1 and CDR2: SQVTM and ANQGSEA. The chain's CDR3 is CSGQDLGELFF. CDR3 bases: TGCAGCGGACAGGATCTCGGGGAGCTGTTTTTT.

The chain links TRBV7-9 to TRBJ1-2; D is unresolved. The CDR3 is 12 residues long. Germline values: CDR1 SEHNR, CDR2 FQNEAQ (reference sequence). V shed 3 bases and J shed 8 bases, with 10 bases lying between them. CDR3 sequence: CASSFDSSGYTF. Here the CDR3 DNA reads TGTGCCAGCAGCTTCGATAGTTCCGGCTACACCTTC.

V is TRBV20-1 and J is TRBJ2-1, with D perhaps matching TRBD1 (6 bases). The V gene lost 3 bases and the J gene lost 4 bases, with 13 bases spanning the gap. The CDR3 sequence is 14 residues long. The V gene's germline CDR1 is DFQATT and CDR2 SNEGSKA (reference sequence). CDR3 nucleotides: TGCAGTGCTAGTGTCTGGGGGCCTTACAATGAGCAGTTCTTC. This codes for CSASVWGPYNEQFF.

The chain has TRBV19 and TRBJ1-5; 10 nucleotides align to TRBD1. Germline V CDR1 and CDR2: LNHDA, SQIVND (reference sequence). The CDR3 contains 18 residues. Germline trimming cut 1 base from V and 0 bases from J; bases unmatched to any gene: 6. DNA for the CDR3: TGTGCCAGTAGTATAGGGGGACAGGGGCTCGGTAGCAATCAGCCCCAGCATTTT. Protein: CASSIGGQGLGSNQPQHF.

The chain links TRBV7-7 to TRBJ2-5, with 12 bases lining up with TRBD2. The trim removed 1 base at V and 6 bases at J, leaving 3 bases unmatched. Germline values: CDR1 SSHAT, CDR2 FNYEAQ (reference sequence). The CDR3 is made up of 15 amino acids. CDR3: CASSLGLAGDKTQYF. Here the CDR3 DNA reads TGTGCCAGCAGCTTAGGACTAGCGGGAGATAAGACCCAGTACTTC. Full variable domain (outside the CDR3, taken from reference TRBV7-7 and TRBJ2-5): GAGVSQSPRYKVTKRGQDVTLRCDPISSHATLYWYQQALGQGPEFLTYFNYEAQPDKSGLPSDRFSAERPEGSISTLTIQRTEQRDSAMYRCASSLGLAGDKTQYFGPGTRLLVL.

J is TRBJ2-3 and V is TRBV11-3; D is ambiguous. The germline V gene encodes CDR1 SGHNT and CDR2 YENEEA. This CDR3 region has 15 residues. Trimming took off 2 bases at V and 2 bases at J, with 11 bases between the two ends. CDR3 nucleotide sequence: TGTGCCAGCAGCTTACGAGTATCCCCCACAGATACGCAGTATTTT. This codes for CASSLRVSPTDTQYF.

The rearrangement joins TRBV29-1 to TRBJ2-7, with 7 bases fitting TRBD1. Looked up from germline, CDR1 is SQVTM and CDR2 is ANQGSEA. The junction had 4 bases not matched to a gene; V was cut back by 6 bases and J by 2 bases. CDR3 length equals 12 residues. The CDR3 loop reads CSVGTATYEQYF. CDR3 coding DNA: TGCAGCGTCGGGACAGCAACCTACGAGCAGTACTTC.

This clone showed up just once. V gene TRBV7-2 combines with J gene TRBJ1-5; the match to TRBD1 covers 9 bases. The length of the CDR3 is 16 residues. The junction had 6 bases not matched to a gene; V was cut back by 0 bases and J by 6 bases. Germline V gives CDR1 SGHTA, CDR2 FQGNSA. The CDR3 nucleotides are TGTGCCAGCAGCTTAGCTGGGACAGGGACGCTTCAGCCCCAGCATTTT. This translates into CASSLAGTGTLQPQHF.

The rearrangement joins TRBV10-2 to TRBJ2-7, with D maybe TRBD1 (6 bases). The CDR3 sequence is 15 residues long. Per germline, CDR1 WSHSY and CDR2 SAAADI. V lost 3 bases to trimming and J lost 9 bases, with 21 bases between them. The CDR3 here is CASSESRGTSRGQYF. CDR3 coding DNA: TGCGCCAGCAGTGAAAGTAGGGGGACCTCGCGCGGGCAGTACTTC.

The chain carries TRBV7-9 and TRBJ2-6; D remains ambiguous. CDR1 and CDR2 from the germline V gene are SEHNR and FQNEAQ (reference sequence). Between the trimmed V and J ends, which lost 3 bases and 0 bases, there was a span of 3 bases. The CDR3 is made up of 14 amino acids. DNA of the CDR3: TGTGCCAGCAGCTTGAGCTCTGGGGCCAACGTCCTGACTTTC. Translation gives CASSLSSGANVLTF.

The chain links TRBV5-1 to TRBJ1-4; D gene unclear. CDR3 length equals 15 residues. The germline V gene encodes CDR1 SGHRS and CDR2 YFSETQ. Trimming stripped 1 base from V and 10 bases from J, with 17 bases between. The CDR3 bases are TGCGCCAGCAGCTTGAGTGGGTCGGGGAACGGAAAACTGTTTTTT. Protein: CASSLSGSGNGKLFF.

This clone was detected once. This chain uses TRBV2 with TRBJ1-1, with TRBD1 identical over 10 bases. The germline V gene has CDR1 SNHLY and CDR2 FYNNEI. Trimming took 8 bases from V and 6 from J; bases not matched to a gene: 6. There are 13 residues in the CDR3. The CDR3 DNA reads TGTGCCAGCGCGGGACAGGGGAGGCCTGAAGCTTTCTTT. This codes for CASAGQGRPEAFF.

V and J are TRBV27 and TRBJ1-2, with D perhaps matching TRBD1 (5 bases). V was pared by 3 bases and J by 7 bases, with 12 bases between. Germline loops: CDR1 MNHEY, CDR2 SMNVEV (reference sequence). The CDR3 has 13 residues. The CDR3: CASSFIPTGGYTF. As DNA, the CDR3 is TGTGCCAGCAGTTTTATCCCAACAGGTGGCTACACCTTC.

V is TRBV5-1 and J is TRBJ2-1, with 7 positions matching TRBD2. The CDR3 spans 16 residues. Germline V gene sequence: CDR1 SGHRS, CDR2 YFSETQ. Germline trimming cut 5 bases from V and 0 bases from J; bases unmatched to any gene: 8. This CDR3 reads CASRPLLAVSYNEQFF. CDR3 DNA: TGCGCCAGCAGGCCACTGCTAGCGGTCTCCTACAATGAGCAGTTCTTC.

The chain employs TRBV19 and TRBJ2-5; 11 bases are shared with TRBD2. Per the germline V gene, CDR1 is LNHDA and CDR2 is SQIVND (reference sequence). With 6 bases clipped from V and 3 bases from J, the junction kept 3 bases outside the gene matches. The CDR3 is 14 amino acids. Here the CDR3 DNA reads TGTGCCAGTAGCCTAGCGGGGGGAAAAGAGACCCAGTACTTC. Its translation: CASSLAGGKETQYF.

The chain recombines TRBV9 with TRBJ2-3; perhaps TRBD2 as D (5 bases). Germline V CDR1 and CDR2: SGDLS, YYNGEE. V was pared by 0 bases and J by 6 bases, with 14 bases between. The CDR3 extends over 15 amino acids. The CDR3 nucleotides are TGTGCCAGCAGCGTAGGTTCTAGCTTCCTTGATACGCAGTATTTT. As protein: CASSVGSSFLDTQYF.

The rearrangement joins TRBV7-6 to TRBJ1-5, with D unclear. Trimming stripped 4 bases from V and 1 base from J, with 14 bases between. There are 16 residues in the CDR3. CDR1 SGHVS and CDR2 FNYEAQ come from the germline V gene. CDR3 in amino acids: CASSSEGGRSNQPQHF. CDR3 in DNA: TGTGCCAGCAGCTCAGAGGGAGGTAGAAGCAATCAGCCCCAGCATTTT. Full variable domain (rest looked up from reference TRBV7-6 and TRBJ1-5): GAGVSQSPRYKVTKRGQDVALRCDPISGHVSLYWYRQALGQGPEFLTYFNYEAQQDKSGLPNDRFSAERPEGSISTLTIQRTEQRDSAMYRCASSSEGGRSNQPQHFGDGTRLSIL.

The chain joins TRBV5-1 to TRBJ2-3; a weak D match, TRBD1 (5 bases). Trimming pared 6 bases from V and 4 bases from J, leaving 12 bases between. This CDR3 spans 13 amino acids. The V gene's germline CDR1 is SGHRS and CDR2 YFSETQ. CDR3 amino acids: CASIRQGSDTQYF. The DNA of the CDR3 is TGCGCCAGCATCAGGCAGGGATCAGATACGCAGTATTTT.

The chain carries TRBV30 and TRBJ1-6; TRBD1 matches at 9 bases. This CDR3 region has 13 residues. The V segment lost 4 bases and the J segment 7 bases; nucleotides outside the gene matches: 2. The germline V gene has CDR1 GTSNPN and CDR2 SVGIG (reference sequence). CDR3 bases: TGTGCCTGGATCGGACAGGGGAATTCACCCCTCCACTTT. This codes for CAWIGQGNSPLHF. Full variable domain (remainder filled in from reference TRBV30 and TRBJ1-6): SQTIHQWPATLVQPVGSPLSLECTVEGTSNPNLYWYRQAAGRGLQLLFYSVGIGQISSEVPQNLSASRPQDRQFILSSKKLLLSDSGFYLCAWIGQGNSPLHFGNGTRLTVT.

V gene TRBV12-3 or TRBV12-4 combines with J gene TRBJ2-5; possibly TRBD2 for D (6 bases). The germline V and J ends were trimmed by 4 bases and 5 bases, with 8 bases remaining between them. CDR3 length: 12 amino acids. The CDR3 region is CASSSGGETQYF. As DNA, the CDR3 is TGTGCCAGCAGTTCTGGGGGGGAGACCCAGTACTTC.

CDR3 coding DNA: TGTGCCAGCAGTTCCAGGACTAGCGGGAGCTACGAGCAGTACTTC. Translated, it gives CASSSRTSGSYEQYF. This chain connects TRBV7-2 to TRBJ2-7, with 13 bases fitting TRBD2. The V segment lost 6 bases and the J segment 3 bases; nucleotides outside the gene matches: 5. Germline assignment: CDR1 SGHTA and CDR2 FQGNSA. The CDR3 loop spans 15 amino acids.

The genes are TRBV27 and TRBJ2-7; 10 bases are a match to TRBD1. Germline CDR1 MNHEY, CDR2 SMNVEV (reference sequence). The CDR3 is made up of 14 amino acids. The trim removed 4 bases at V and 5 bases at J, leaving 5 bases unmatched. The CDR3 DNA follows: TGTGCCAGCAGTTATCTCGGGACAGGGGACGAGCAGTACTTC. Protein: CASSYLGTGDEQYF.